This TCR beta chain was recorded in a study of T-cell reconstitution after alpha-beta-depleted transplantation in children. Overall study findings and caveats: Reportedly, alpha-beta T cells present about two months post-transplant originated from several hundred expanded clones of graft origin. At one year after transplant, newly produced T cells mostly accounted for T-cell counts and diversity.

Concerning this clonotype: Its target is not known.

Germline assignment: CDR1 MNHEY and CDR2 SMNVEV (reference sequence). Trimming removed 6 bases from V and 4 bases from J; junction bases left unmatched: 12. The CDR3 runs 16 residues. Preparation of the TCRbeta library involved a method that used unique molecular identifiers. Each CDR3 protein is one row after TCRdb ran MiXCR on the PCR reads. This table holds 500,000 to 750,000 distinct CDR3 sequences, roughly 30% found once. Sequencing was performed on PBMCs, taken before TCRalphabeta/CD19-depleted stem cell transplant. This clonotype was obtained from a boy in the first two years of life with Wiskott-Aldrich syndrome, due to receive a stem cell transplant. This sequence joins TRBV27 and TRBJ1-5; 7 nucleotides agree with TRBD1. The CDR3 here is CASRPTGLLQNQPQHF. CDR3 nucleotide sequence: TGTGCCAGCAGGCCGACAGGGCTTCTCCAAAATCAGCCCCAGCATTTT.